These 32 T cell receptor beta chains share one sample of origin, sequenced in a study of type 1 regulatory T cells. The antigens for these receptors are not known. From the reads, TCRdb called clonotypes with MiXCR, one entry per CDR3 protein. Counted here are tens of thousands of distinct CDR3 sequences, 60% to 65% occurring once; the ten biggest clones make up less than 2%. Sequencing was done on a sample of cultured non-Tr1 T cells, either the whole culture or a sorted T cell fraction (not recorded which). These receptors all come from a human donor in good health.

This chain joins TRBV5-4 and TRBJ1-2; tentative D call: TRBD1 (5 bases). The V gene lost 3 bases and the J gene lost 5 bases, with 14 bases spanning the gap. Looked up from germline, CDR1 is SGHNT and CDR2 is YYREEE (reference sequence). CDR3 length: 14 amino acids. CDR3 in amino acids: CASSYQTVGYGYTF. The CDR3 coding sequence is TGTGCCAGCAGCTACCAGACAGTGGGTTATGGCTACACCTTC.

This rearrangement joins TRBV2 to TRBJ2-7, with 8 bases lining up with TRBD1. J was trimmed by 7 bases and V by 8 bases; bases with no gene match: 13. From germline, CDR1 is SNHLY and CDR2 FYNNEI. The CDR3 runs to 14 residues. CDR3 loop: CASGGTGGHVEQYF. In DNA, the CDR3 is TGTGCCAGCGGAGGGACAGGAGGTCACGTAGAGCAGTACTTC.

This clonotype has just a few counts. V usage is TRBV6-2 or TRBV6-3 and J usage is TRBJ2-6, with D possibly being TRBD1 (6 bases). V lost 3 bases to trimming and J lost 6 bases, with 9 bases between them. Looked up from germline, CDR1 is MNHEY and CDR2 is SVGEGT. The CDR3 consists of 14 residues. This CDR3 is CASSYTGSANVLTF. The CDR3 DNA sequence: TGTGCCAGCAGTTATACAGGGTCGGCCAACGTCCTGACTTTC.

V usage is TRBV15 and J usage is TRBJ1-4, with D unclear. V was trimmed by 0 bases and J by 0 bases, leaving 2 bases between them. The CDR3 totals 14 residues. Germline CDR1 is LNHNV and CDR2 is YYDKDF (reference sequence). CDR3 protein: CATSREATNEKLFF. CDR3 bases: TGTGCCACCAGCAGAGAGGCAACTAATGAAAAACTGTTTTTT.

V and J are TRBV7-6 and TRBJ2-2, with TRBD2 identical over 8 bases. The CDR3 spans 15 residues. The V gene end was trimmed by 4 bases and the J gene end by 6 bases; junction bases not matched to a gene: 7. Germline lookup yields CDR1 SGHVS and CDR2 FNYEAQ. The CDR3 loop is CASSSLAGKAGELFF. The CDR3 DNA reads as TGTGCCAGCAGCTCATTAGCGGGAAAGGCCGGGGAGCTGTTTTTT.

For the CDR3, the DNA is TGCGCCAGCAGCCGCGGGGTGACAGCCAACGCGGACGAGCAGTACTTC. Its protein product is CASSRGVTANADEQYF. This chain uses TRBV4-3 with TRBJ2-7; tentative D call: TRBD2 (6 bases). Trimming left V 4 bases short and J 5 bases short, with 21 bases between. The CDR3 length is 16 residues. Germline CDR1 is LGHNA and CDR2 is YSLEER.

This chain uses TRBV15 with TRBJ1-5, with 8 bases that match TRBD1. The CDR3 sequence is 12 residues long. J gave up 6 bases and V 8 bases, and 3 bases lay outside the gene matches. CDR1 and CDR2 (germline): LNHNV, YYDKDF (reference sequence). In DNA, the CDR3 is TGTGCCACCGGAGACAGGGGTCAGCCCCAGCATTTT. Protein product: CATGDRGQPQHF.

The genes are TRBV19 and TRBJ2-1; the match to TRBD2 covers 8 bases. Unmatched junction bases numbered 9, after V lost 7 bases and J lost 4 bases. The CDR3 covers 15 residues. In germline, CDR1 is LNHDA, CDR2 SQIVND (reference sequence). Here the CDR3 DNA reads TGTGCCAGTACCGCCGGGACTAGGTTTTACAATGAGCAGTTCTTC. Translated: CASTAGTRFYNEQFF.

J is TRBJ2-1 and V is TRBV4-3; 11 bases map to TRBD2. The CDR3 spans 19 residues. The germline V gene encodes CDR1 LGHNA and CDR2 YSLEER. Losses at the gene ends were 0 bases for V and 3 bases for J; bases not matched to a gene: 10. CDR3 loop: CASSQDSPATSGNYNEQFF. The DNA of the CDR3 is TGCGCCAGCAGCCAAGATTCCCCCGCGACTAGCGGGAACTACAATGAGCAGTTCTTC.

Only a few counts were recorded for this clonotype. The chain uses TRBV7-2 and TRBJ2-7; D unresolved. The CDR3 is 14 amino acids. CDR1 is SGHTA, CDR2 FQGNSA, per germline. With 5 bases removed from V and 5 bases from J, the gap between germline ends came to 16 bases. Here the CDR3 DNA reads TGTGCCAGCAGCACATTCGGAGAGTTTAACGAGCAGTACTTC. This encodes CASSTFGEFNEQYF.

The chain links TRBV5-5 to TRBJ1-2, with TRBD1 matching 7 bases. CDR1 is SGHKS and CDR2 is YYEKEE in the germline V gene (reference sequence). The CDR3 is 16 residues long. V was clipped by 2 bases and J by 5 bases; unmatched bases: 12. As DNA, the CDR3 is TGTGCCAGCAGCTTTGGCAGGGGGAAGGAGTTATATGGCTACACCTTC. Amino acids: CASSFGRGKELYGYTF.

This clonotype was found once. The chain has TRBV20-1 and TRBJ2-1; perhaps TRBD2 as D (6 bases). V shed 5 bases and J shed 7 bases, with 12 bases lying between them. The CDR3 runs 12 residues. From germline, CDR1 is DFQATT and CDR2 SNEGSKA (reference sequence). This CDR3 is CSASGLHNEQFF. CDR3 DNA: TGCAGTGCTTCGGGACTCCATAATGAGCAGTTCTTC.

This clonotype showed up just a few times. This chain links TRBV7-9 with TRBJ2-7; no reliable D call. V lost 5 bases, J lost 3 bases, and 14 bases lay in between. Germline V gene data show CDR1 as SEHNR and CDR2 as FQNEAQ (reference sequence). This CDR3 contains 14 residues. The CDR3 spells CASSNLGLGYEQYF. The DNA of the CDR3 is TGTGCCAGCAGCAACCTCGGTCTAGGCTACGAGCAGTACTTC.

V is TRBV24-1 and J is TRBJ2-5, with 9 positions matching TRBD1. The CDR3 is made up of 16 amino acids. CDR1 is KGHDR, CDR2 SFDVKD, per germline. Trimming cost V 1 base and J 1 base; bases outside gene matches: 3. CDR3 nucleotide sequence: TGTGCCACCAGTGATTTTGAGACAGGGGGCCAAGAGACCCAGTACTTC. As protein: CATSDFETGGQETQYF.

This chain uses TRBV9 with TRBJ2-1, with 10 bases that match TRBD2. With 3 bases clipped from V and 7 bases from J, the junction kept 4 bases outside the gene matches. CDR1 is SGDLS and CDR2 is YYNGEE in the germline V gene. The CDR3 sequence is 14 residues long. The CDR3 here is CASSETSGHNEQFF. Written as DNA, the CDR3 is TGTGCCAGCAGCGAGACTAGCGGGCATAATGAGCAGTTCTTC. The variable domain in full, completed from reference TRBV9 and TRBJ2-1, reads DSGVTQTPKHLITATGQRVTLRCSPRSGDLSVYWYQQSLDQGLQFLIQYYNGEERAKGNILERFSAQQFPDLHSELNLSSLELGDSALYFCASSETSGHNEQFFGPGTRLTVL.

This clonotype was seen a handful of times. The J gene is TRBJ2-2, the V gene TRBV20-1; possibly TRBD1 for D (6 bases). Deletions cut 0 bases from V and 3 bases from J, with 11 bases between. Germline values: CDR1 DFQATT, CDR2 SNEGSKA (reference sequence). The CDR3 is 15 amino acids. DNA of the CDR3: TGCAGTGCTAGAGAGGGACAATCGGACACCGGGGAGCTGTTTTTT. It is translated as CSAREGQSDTGELFF.

The chain uses TRBV27 and TRBJ2-4; no clear D. In germline, CDR1 is MNHEY, CDR2 SMNVEV (reference sequence). The CDR3 extends over 14 amino acids. The V gene lost 4 bases and the J gene lost 1 base, with 8 bases spanning the gap. The CDR3 nucleotides are TGTGCCAGCAGTTCTGTGAGGGCCAAAAACATTCAGTACTTC. This encodes CASSSVRAKNIQYF.

The chain joins TRBV27 to TRBJ2-1; 9 nucleotides match TRBD1. CDR3 length: 15 amino acids. Germline loops: CDR1 MNHEY, CDR2 SMNVEV (reference sequence). With V trimmed by 5 bases and J by 8 bases, 10 bases remained unmatched. CDR3 DNA: TGTGCCAGCAGTCCAATGGGACAGGGTTTACATGAGCAGTTCTTC. It yields the protein CASSPMGQGLHEQFF.

Notes on this clonotype: A read error may be the cause here, since a much bigger clone is one base away. The chain joins TRBV9 to TRBJ1-1, with a possible D match to TRBD1 (5 bases). The CDR3 sequence is 15 residues long. Germline values: CDR1 SGDLS, CDR2 YYNGEE. The CDR3 is CASSVGPNRNTVAFF. The CDR3 DNA reads as TGTGCCAGCAGCGTGGGACCGAACCGGAACACTGTAGCTTTCTTT.

This rearrangement joins TRBV7-9 to TRBJ1-2; D ambiguous. The CDR3 contains 11 residues. The ends were cut back, 1 base at V and 8 bases at J, with 5 bases in the middle. CDR1 SEHNR and CDR2 FQNEAQ come from the germline V gene (reference sequence). In nucleotides, the CDR3 is TGTGCCAGCAGCTTAGACGGAGGCTACACCTTC. Protein sequence: CASSLDGGYTF. The full variable domain, in which reference TRBV7-9 and TRBJ1-2 provide the parts outside the CDR3, is DTGVSQNPRHKITKRGQNVTFRCDPISEHNRLYWYRQTLGQGPEFLTYFQNEAQLEKSRLLSDRFSAERPKGSFSTLEIQRTEQGDSAMYLCASSLDGGYTFGSGTRLTVV.

This chain connects TRBV12-3 or TRBV12-4 to TRBJ1-4; unclear D gene. The CDR3 has 14 amino acids. V lost 3 bases and J lost 4, with 9 bases in between. CDR3 loop: CASSFLPRNEKLFF. In DNA, the CDR3 is TGTGCCAGCAGTTTCTTGCCCCGTAATGAAAAACTGTTTTTT.

On this clonotype: A much larger clone differs from this one at a single base, so this may be a read error. The chain couples TRBV20-1 to TRBJ2-1; a possible D gene is TRBD2 (5 bases). This CDR3 is 11 amino acids long. Germline CDR1 is DFQATT and CDR2 is SNEGSKA (reference sequence). CDR3: CSTSDGPAPFF. CDR3 DNA sequence: TGCAGTACTAGTGATGGCCCAGCCCCGTTCTTC.

The chain employs TRBV7-2 and TRBJ2-1; TRBD2 agrees at 10 bases. This CDR3 comprises 18 residues. With 1 base clipped from V and 5 bases from J, the junction kept 11 bases outside the gene matches. CDR1 and CDR2 from the germline V gene are SGHTA and FQGNSA. The CDR3 reads CASSLVPNLLAGDNEQFF. The CDR3 DNA sequence: TGTGCCAGCAGCTTAGTGCCCAATCTCCTAGCGGGAGACAATGAGCAGTTCTTC.

V usage is TRBV6-6 and J usage is TRBJ2-3; D unclear. V lost 8 bases, J lost 5 bases, and 20 bases lay in between. In germline, CDR1 is MNHNY, CDR2 SVGAGI (reference sequence). This CDR3 region has 15 residues. This CDR3 is CASSNPPMIRDTQYF. The DNA of the CDR3 is TGTGCCAGCTCTAACCCACCAATGATTCGAGATACGCAGTATTTT.

This clonotype was observed a few times. This chain links TRBV12-3 or TRBV12-4 with TRBJ1-5; no definite D call. Trimming took 2 bases from V and 6 from J, leaving 8 bases between them. The CDR3 runs 13 residues. This chain's CDR3 is CASSLSKRQPQHF. The DNA of the CDR3 is TGTGCCAGCAGTTTATCCAAACGTCAGCCCCAGCATTTT.

V usage is TRBV4-1 and J usage is TRBJ2-7, with 8 bases aligning to TRBD2. CDR1 MGHRA and CDR2 YSYEKL come from the germline V gene. CDR3 length equals 14 residues. V lost 3 bases to trimming and J lost 3 bases; unmatched junction nucleotides: 4. Written as DNA, the CDR3 is TGCGCCAGCAGCCAGTTAGCGGGAAGCTACGAGCAGTACTTC. Protein product: CASSQLAGSYEQYF.

This clonotype was detected only a few times. This rearrangement joins TRBV6-6 to TRBJ2-1; 10 positions agree with TRBD2. Germline trimming cut 6 bases from V and 0 bases from J; bases unmatched to any gene: 8. The CDR3 length is 17 residues. CDR1 MNHNY and CDR2 SVGAGI come from the germline V gene (reference sequence). CDR3 nucleotide sequence: TGTGCCAGCAGGGACGGTGCTAGCGGGGGCTCCTACAATGAGCAGTTCTTC. Encoded protein: CASRDGASGGSYNEQFF.

By proportion, this clonotype is medium-sized (0.01 to 0.1%). The chain recombines TRBV4-2 with TRBJ1-5, with D unclear. This CDR3 comprises 13 residues. CDR1 is LGHNA, CDR2 YNFKEQ, per germline. Trimming removed 3 bases at V and 7 bases at J, with 10 bases between. Written as DNA, the CDR3 is TGTGCCAGCAGCCAGGATCCGGGACAGCCCCAGCATTTT. Its protein is CASSQDPGQPQHF.

This clonotype showed up just a few times. The chain combines TRBV7-9 with TRBJ2-3; D gene uncertain. V lost 0 bases and J lost 5, with 6 bases in between. The CDR3 runs to 13 residues. Germline CDR1 is SEHNR and CDR2 is FQNEAQ (reference sequence). This CDR3 is CASSLAERDTQYF. CDR3 bases: TGTGCCAGCAGCTTAGCGGAGAGAGATACGCAGTATTTT.

The chain employs TRBV5-1 and TRBJ2-2, with 7 bases lining up with TRBD1. The CDR3 covers 13 residues. Germline lookup yields CDR1 SGHRS and CDR2 YFSETQ. Trimming took 6 bases from V and 6 from J; bases not matched to a gene: 5. CDR3 sequence: CASILQGSGELFF. The CDR3 DNA reads TGCGCCAGCATCTTACAGGGGTCCGGGGAGCTGTTTTTT.

V gene TRBV7-9 combines with J gene TRBJ2-7, with TRBD2 identical over 7 bases. The CDR3 extends over 18 amino acids. Germline V gives CDR1 SEHNR, CDR2 FQNEAQ (reference sequence). V lost 4 bases, J lost 3 bases, and 18 bases stayed unmatched. The CDR3 here is CASSSSGLGVEGVYEQYF. CDR3 nucleotide sequence: TGTGCCAGCAGCTCCAGCGGACTAGGGGTTGAGGGAGTCTACGAGCAGTACTTC.

The rearrangement uses TRBV3-1 and TRBJ2-7, with D possibly being TRBD2 (6 bases). Deletions cut 0 bases from V and 3 bases from J, with 18 bases between. CDR1 LGHDT and CDR2 YNNKEL come from the germline V gene (reference sequence). The CDR3 has 17 residues. DNA of the CDR3: TGTGCCAGCAGCCAAGATAATTTTGGGAGGCAAAGCTACGAGCAGTACTTC. Translation: CASSQDNFGRQSYEQYF.